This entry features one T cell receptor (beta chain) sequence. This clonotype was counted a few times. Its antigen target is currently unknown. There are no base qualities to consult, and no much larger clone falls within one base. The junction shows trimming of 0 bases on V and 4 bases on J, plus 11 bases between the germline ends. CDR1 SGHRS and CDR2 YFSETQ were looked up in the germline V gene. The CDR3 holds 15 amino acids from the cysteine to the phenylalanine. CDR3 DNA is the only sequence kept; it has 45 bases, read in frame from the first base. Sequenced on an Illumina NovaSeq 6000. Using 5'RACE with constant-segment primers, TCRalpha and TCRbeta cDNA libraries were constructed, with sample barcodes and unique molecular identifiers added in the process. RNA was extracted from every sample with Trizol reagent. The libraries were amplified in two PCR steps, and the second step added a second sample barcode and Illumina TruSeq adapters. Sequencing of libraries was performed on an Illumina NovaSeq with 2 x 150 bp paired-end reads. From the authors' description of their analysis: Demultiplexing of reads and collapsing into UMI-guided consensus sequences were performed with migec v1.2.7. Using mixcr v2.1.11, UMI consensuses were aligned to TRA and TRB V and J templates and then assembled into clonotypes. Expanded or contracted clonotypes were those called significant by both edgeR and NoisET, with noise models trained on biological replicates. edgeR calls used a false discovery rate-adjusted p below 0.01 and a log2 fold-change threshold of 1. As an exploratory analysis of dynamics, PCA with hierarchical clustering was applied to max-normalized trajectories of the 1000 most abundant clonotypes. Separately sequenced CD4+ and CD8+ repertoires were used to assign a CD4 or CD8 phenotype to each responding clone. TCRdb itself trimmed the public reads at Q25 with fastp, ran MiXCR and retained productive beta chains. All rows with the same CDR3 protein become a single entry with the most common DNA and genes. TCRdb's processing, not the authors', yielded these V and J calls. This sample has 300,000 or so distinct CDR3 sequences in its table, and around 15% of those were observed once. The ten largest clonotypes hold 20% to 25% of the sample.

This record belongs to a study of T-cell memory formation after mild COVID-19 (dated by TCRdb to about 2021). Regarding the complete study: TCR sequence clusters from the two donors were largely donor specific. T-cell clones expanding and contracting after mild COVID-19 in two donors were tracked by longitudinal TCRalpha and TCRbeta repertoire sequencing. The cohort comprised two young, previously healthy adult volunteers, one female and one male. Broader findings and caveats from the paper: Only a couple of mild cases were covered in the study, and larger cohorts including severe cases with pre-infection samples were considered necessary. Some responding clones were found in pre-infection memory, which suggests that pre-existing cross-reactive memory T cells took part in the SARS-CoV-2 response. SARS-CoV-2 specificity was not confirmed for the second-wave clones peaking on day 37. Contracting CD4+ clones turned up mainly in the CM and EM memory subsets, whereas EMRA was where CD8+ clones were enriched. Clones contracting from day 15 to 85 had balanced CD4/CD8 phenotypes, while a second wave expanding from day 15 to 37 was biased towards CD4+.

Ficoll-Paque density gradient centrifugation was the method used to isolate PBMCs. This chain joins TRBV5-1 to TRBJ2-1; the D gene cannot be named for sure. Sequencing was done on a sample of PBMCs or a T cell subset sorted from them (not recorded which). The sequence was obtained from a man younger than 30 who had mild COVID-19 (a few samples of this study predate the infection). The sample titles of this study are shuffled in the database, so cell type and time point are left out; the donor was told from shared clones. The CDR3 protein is CASSLGSTLYNEQFF. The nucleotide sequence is TGCGCCAGCAGCTTGGGCTCAACGCTTTACAATGAGCAGTTCTTC.